These T cell receptor beta chains were read from a single sample in a study of low-dose radiotherapy and immunotherapy resistance in tumors. TCRdb reanalysed the reads using MiXCR and keeps one entry per CDR3 protein. The repertoire has over 55,000 distinct CDR3 sequences, about a third of them found once; the top ten carry 8.5% to 14%. The input for sequencing was PBMCs, taken before treatment. The origin of the receptors is a female donor with ovarian cancer. Both conserved end residues are trimmed from each CDR3. Fields, in order: CDR3 protein, J gene, V gene.

CDR3: ASSHRDLIGTGELF
J: TRBJ2-2
V: TRBV12-3/TRBV12-4

CDR3: ASSLTLQGFGNQPQH
J: TRBJ1-5
V: TRBV28

CDR3: ASRATGSPEKLF
J: TRBJ1-4
V: TRBV12-3/TRBV12-4

CDR3: ASSFLGQYYGYT
J: TRBJ1-2
V: TRBV28

CDR3: ASSPRPSGANVLT
J: TRBJ2-6
V: TRBV4-1

CDR3: ASSLVSATANTEAF
J: TRBJ1-1
V: TRBV7-8

CDR3: ASSFASGSGEQC
J: TRBJ2-1
V: TRBV6-2/TRBV6-3

CDR3: ASSPPRTGVYEQY
J: TRBJ2-7
V: TRBV7-9

CDR3: ASSHNPGQGARGAF
J: TRBJ1-1
V: TRBV28

CDR3: ASRRQGGAAEEQF
J: TRBJ2-1
V: TRBV6-2/TRBV6-3

CDR3: ASSPQNWGPGEQF
J: TRBJ2-1
V: TRBV7-6

CDR3: SASSRGEQF
J: TRBJ2-1
V: TRBV20-1

CDR3: ASSGTSGSYNEQF
J: TRBJ2-1
V: TRBV6-2/TRBV6-3

CDR3: ASSSSGARTDTQY
J: TRBJ2-3
V: TRBV7-7

CDR3: ASSSRNPGLAGFTNTGELF
J: TRBJ2-2
V: TRBV6-6

CDR3: ATLRRSTDTQY
J: TRBJ2-3
V: TRBV28

CDR3: ASSSGEGILKQF
J: TRBJ2-1
V: TRBV6-1

CDR3: ASSLVQRPNEKLF
J: TRBJ1-4
V: TRBV28

CDR3: ASSSRTVNTGELF
J: TRBJ2-2
V: TRBV3-1

CDR3: ASSEIRVEQY
J: TRBJ2-7
V: TRBV10-2

CDR3: ASSRTNTGELF
J: TRBJ2-2
V: TRBV7-8

CDR3: ASKAGDIYNEQF
J: TRBJ2-1
V: TRBV3-1

CDR3: ASSVGPGTGELF
J: TRBJ2-2
V: TRBV9

CDR3: ASSRLGSSYNEQF
J: TRBJ2-1
V: TRBV5-4

CDR3: SVAAGPNQPQH
J: TRBJ1-5
V: TRBV29-1

CDR3: ATRGDTGELF
J: TRBJ2-2
V: TRBV24-1

CDR3: ASSLMPGGPYNEQF
J: TRBJ2-1
V: TRBV7-3

CDR3: AWSVGRNSNQPQH
J: TRBJ1-5
V: TRBV30

CDR3: ASSFQGRSYNSPLH
J: TRBJ1-6
V: TRBV28

CDR3: ASSYSGGNIQY
J: TRBJ2-4
V: TRBV6-8

CDR3: ASSPQDSLRAF
J: TRBJ1-1
V: TRBV7-2

CDR3: ASSLPPDRPESTEAF
J: TRBJ1-1
V: TRBV5-1

CDR3: ASSFGQPTNEKLF
J: TRBJ1-4
V: TRBV5-1

CDR3: ASSGVRSGINEQY
J: TRBJ2-7
V: TRBV5-1

CDR3: ASAAGTWNEQF
J: TRBJ2-1
V: TRBV19

CDR3: ASSLRLAGGQETQY
J: TRBJ2-5
V: TRBV7-2

CDR3: ASSLAERGAEQF
J: TRBJ2-1
V: TRBV7-9

CDR3: SALGSGVGNIQY
J: TRBJ2-4
V: TRBV20-1

CDR3: ASTRQGGGGYT
J: TRBJ1-2
V: TRBV6-2/TRBV6-3

CDR3: ALTGRTYEQY
J: TRBJ2-7
V: TRBV28

CDR3: ASSVEYPGGPDTQY
J: TRBJ2-3
V: TRBV5-1

CDR3: SVVSSYEQY
J: TRBJ2-7
V: TRBV29-1

CDR3: SAVTSFEQF
J: TRBJ2-1
V: TRBV20-1

CDR3: ASSLRASLRGALSFSTDTQY
J: TRBJ2-3
V: TRBV7-8

CDR3: ASSLVGWELAGELF
J: TRBJ2-2
V: TRBV7-6

CDR3: ASGSGLAGVRTDTQY
J: TRBJ2-3
V: TRBV12-5

CDR3: ASAGTRGAYEQY
J: TRBJ2-7
V: TRBV27

CDR3: ASSLGAGGRPPSYNEQF
J: TRBJ2-1
V: TRBV28

CDR3: SVRTGDQPQH
J: TRBJ1-5
V: TRBV29-1

CDR3: ASSGRFGYT
J: TRBJ1-2
V: TRBV6-2/TRBV6-3

CDR3: SAERQTSSYNEQF
J: TRBJ2-1
V: TRBV20-1

CDR3: SARDPRGPQGEQY
J: TRBJ2-7
V: TRBV20-1

CDR3: AISESEGGRSNEQF
J: TRBJ2-1
V: TRBV10-3

CDR3: ASSYTGGYSEQY
J: TRBJ2-7
V: TRBV6-2/TRBV6-3

CDR3: ASSHRTENTEAF
J: TRBJ1-1
V: TRBV2

CDR3: ASSEWVAGEQF
J: TRBJ2-1
V: TRBV25-1

CDR3: ASGRTGGGDTQY
J: TRBJ2-3
V: TRBV6-6

CDR3: ASRLQGVKEKLF
J: TRBJ1-4
V: TRBV11-2

CDR3: ASSTGTGYNEQF
J: TRBJ2-1
V: TRBV2

CDR3: ASSTGSPLAKNIQY
J: TRBJ2-4
V: TRBV19